One and the same sample provided the 29 T cell receptor beta chains below, sequenced in a study of OX40 agonist ivuxolimab in advanced cancers. The method was immunoSEQ multiplex PCR; TCRdb's version includes in-frame clones alone and lacks a portion of them. This sample has roughly 79,000 clones, with 92% found just once. Sequencing was performed on CD4+ or CD8+ T cells sorted from blood, taken in a trial of the OX40 agonist ivuxolimab. These receptors came from an adult with an advanced solid tumor such as melanoma, head and neck, liver or kidney cancer.

V is TRBV6-5 and J is TRBJ2-4, with D unresolved. Between the trimmed V and J ends, which lost 5 bases and 3 bases, there was a span of 11 bases. This CDR3 region has 14 residues. CDR1 and CDR2 (germline): MNHEY, SVGAGI. The CDR3 DNA follows: TGTGCCAGCAGTCAGGTCCGTGGCAAAAACATTCAGTACTTC. Translated: CASSQVRGKNIQYF.

The chain recombines TRBV30 with TRBJ2-1, with 10 bases identical to TRBD2. V trimming: 0 bases; J trimming: 4 bases; junction bases outside the gene matches: 6. The length of the CDR3 is 16 residues. Germline assignment: CDR1 GTSNPN and CDR2 SVGIG (reference sequence). The CDR3 DNA sequence: TGTGCCTGGAGTGTATGGGTAGCGGGAGGATACAATGAGCAGTTCTTC. This gives the protein CAWSVWVAGGYNEQFF.

The V and J genes are TRBV21-1 and TRBJ1-1; the D call of TRBD1 is as the table states it, not checked on the DNA. TRBV21-1 is a recognized pseudogene. The CDR3 is 14 residues long. The CDR3 DNA follows: TGTGCCAGCAGCAAAGGGGGCCCGCACACTGAAGCTTTCTTT. As protein: CASSKGGPHTEAFF.

The V and J genes are TRBV5-4 and TRBJ2-7; D may match TRBD1 or TRBD2 (5 bases each). Germline loops: CDR1 SGHNT, CDR2 YYREEE (reference sequence). This CDR3 is built from 14 residues. Trimming left V 5 bases short and J 0 bases short, with 12 bases between. The CDR3 region is CASRVGPISYEQYF. As DNA, the CDR3 is TGTGCCAGCAGGGTGGGACCCATCTCCTACGAGCAGTACTTC.

The gene calls are TRBV5-1 and TRBJ2-5; maybe TRBD1 (6 bases). The germline V gene has CDR1 SGHRS and CDR2 YFSETQ. Deletions cut 0 bases from V and 1 base from J, with 10 bases between. This CDR3 contains 15 residues. CDR3 sequence reads: CASSLAQGPQETQYF. The CDR3 coding sequence is TGCGCCAGCAGCTTGGCCCAGGGGCCCCAAGAGACCCAGTACTTC. Looking up the rest from reference TRBV5-1 and TRBJ2-5 gives the full variable domain: KAGVTQTPRYLIKTRGQQVTLSCSPISGHRSVSWYQQTPGQGLQFLFEYFSETQRNKGNFPGRFSGRQFSNSRSEMNVSTLELGDSALYLCASSLAQGPQETQYFGPGTRLLVL.

This clone was observed once. The chain combines TRBV6-5 with TRBJ1-4; no clear D. The CDR3 extends over 14 amino acids. Trimming shortened V by 3 bases and J by 10 bases, and 15 bases separated the two germline ends. CDR1 and CDR2 (germline): MNHEY, SVGAGI. CDR3 in DNA: TGTGCCAGCAGTTATATGTCCCCTGAAGGAAAACTGTTTTTT. This encodes CASSYMSPEGKLFF.

The V call is TRBV28, the J call TRBJ2-7; D possibly matches TRBD1 or TRBD2 (5 bases each). Germline V gives CDR1 MDHEN, CDR2 SYDVKM. The V end lost 5 bases, the J end lost 5 bases, and 16 bases lay between the germline ends. This CDR3 is 14 amino acids long. CDR3 sequence: CASSAPNRRDEQYF. CDR3 nucleotide sequence: TGTGCCAGCAGTGCCCCGAACAGGCGGGACGAGCAGTACTTC.

The table lists this clone with a count of one. The J gene is TRBJ1-2, the V gene TRBV19; no clear D. The CDR3 runs 13 residues. Germline V lookup: CDR1 LNHDA, CDR2 SQIVND (reference sequence). The V end was cut by 6 bases, the J end by 2 bases, with 10 bases between. CDR3 loop: CASSLQKNYGYTF. The CDR3 DNA sequence: TGTGCCAGTAGCTTACAGAAGAACTATGGCTACACCTTC.

V and J are TRBV5-1 and TRBJ2-3, with a tentative D call TRBD1 (6 bases). The germline V gene encodes CDR1 SGHRS and CDR2 YFSETQ. The V and J ends lost 6 bases and 1 base respectively, with 12 bases between them. This CDR3 region has 14 residues. The CDR3 bases are TGCGCCAGCAAGCCAGGGGTGGGCACAGATACGCAGTATTTT. It yields the protein CASKPGVGTDTQYF.

The chain recombines TRBV18 with TRBJ1-4; D gene unclear. Germline V gives CDR1 KGHSH, CDR2 LQKENI. V lost 1 base, J lost 3 bases, and 12 bases lay in between. The CDR3 contains 16 residues. The CDR3: CASSPLVGISNEKLFF. As DNA, the CDR3 is TGTGCCAGCTCACCACTGGTTGGGATTTCTAATGAAAAACTGTTTTTT. Supplemented by reference TRBV18 and TRBJ1-4, the full variable domain reads NAGVMQNPRHLVRRRGQEARLRCSPMKGHSHVYWYRQLPEEGLKFMVYLQKENIIDESGMPKERFSAEFPKEGPSILRIQQVVRGDSAAYFCASSPLVGISNEKLFFGSGTQLSVL.

This rearrangement joins TRBV10-3 to TRBJ2-1; 7 nucleotides line up with TRBD2. The CDR3 is 15 amino acids. V shed 3 bases, J shed 5 bases, and the junction held 7 bases outside the gene matches. The germline V gene has CDR1 ENHRY and CDR2 SYGVKD. CDR3 amino acids: CAISDPQRDHNEQFF. The CDR3 DNA reads TGTGCCATCAGTGATCCCCAGCGGGATCACAATGAGCAGTTCTTC.

As for this clone: A junction end diverges from the germline sequence, so it may reflect a read error. J is TRBJ2-1 and V is TRBV7-7; D tentatively fits TRBD1 or TRBD2 (5 bases each). Germline V lookup: CDR1 SSHAT, CDR2 FNYEAQ (reference sequence). The CDR3 loop spans 13 amino acids. The CDR3 region has the DNA TGTGCTAGCAGGGACGGGGCAATAGGGGAGCAGTTCTTC. It encodes CASRDGAIGEQFF.

This clone was observed a handful of times. The J gene is TRBJ2-7, the V gene TRBV10-3; the D is unclear. Deletions cut 1 base from V and 5 bases from J, with 12 bases between. Germline assignment: CDR1 ENHRY and CDR2 SYGVKD. The CDR3 totals 14 residues. CDR3 region: CAISEFPPEDEQYF. The CDR3 DNA reads TGTGCCATCAGTGAGTTCCCCCCCGAGGACGAGCAGTACTTC.

J is TRBJ2-7 and V is TRBV5-5; D might be TRBD2 (7 bases). V shed 7 bases and J shed 3 bases, with 26 bases lying between them. This CDR3 is 17 amino acids long. CDR1 is SGHKS, CDR2 YYEKEE, per germline (reference sequence). CDR3 nucleotides: TGTGCCAGCTTAGGCGCTGGGGGCCGGGGGGCCCTCTACGAGCAGTACTTC. Translating it yields CASLGAGGRGALYEQYF.

This sequence joins TRBV29-1 and TRBJ1-1, with D uncertain. The germline CDR1 and CDR2 sequences are SQVTM and ANQGSEA. V shed 5 bases and J shed 7 bases, with 20 bases lying between them. CDR3 size: 14 residues. The CDR3 nucleotides are TGCAGCGTTCATCGCCGCCTGAGTGGAGGTGAAGCTTTCTTT. Its translation is CSVHRRLSGGEAFF.

The chain uses TRBV7-2 and TRBJ2-3; no clear D gene. The germline V gene has CDR1 SGHTA and CDR2 FQGNSA. The CDR3 covers 13 residues. Deletions cut 0 bases from V and 4 bases from J, with 5 bases between. CDR3 nucleotide sequence: TGTGCCAGCAGCTTAGCTTGGTCAGATACGCAGTATTTT. Its protein product is CASSLAWSDTQYF.

The V and J genes are TRBV19 and TRBJ1-4, with 7 bases fitting TRBD1. V gave up 6 bases and J gave up 0 bases; unmatched junction bases: 4. The germline V gene has CDR1 LNHDA and CDR2 SQIVND (reference sequence). CDR3 length: 15 amino acids. DNA of the CDR3: TGTGCCAGTAGCAACACAGGGGCAACTAATGAAAAACTGTTTTTT. Encoded protein: CASSNTGATNEKLFF.

This sequence joins TRBV5-6 and TRBJ2-7, with D maybe TRBD1 (6 bases). CDR1 is SGHDT and CDR2 is YYEEEE in the germline V gene. The CDR3 runs to 15 residues. V was cut by 3 bases and J by 4 bases, with 17 bases left in between. The CDR3, as DNA: TGTGCCAGCAGCTCCCAACGCACAGGGAATTACGAGCAGTACTTC. The encoded protein is CASSSQRTGNYEQYF.

The chain uses TRBV7-2 and TRBJ2-1, with D possibly being TRBD2 (5 bases). V shed 0 bases and J shed 7 bases, with 16 bases lying between them. The CDR3 covers 16 residues. Germline lookup yields CDR1 SGHTA and CDR2 FQGNSA. The CDR3 loop reads CASSLALSRETNEQFF. The CDR3 coding sequence is TGTGCCAGCAGCTTAGCCTTATCTCGGGAAACTAATGAGCAGTTCTTC.

V usage is TRBV5-1 and J usage is TRBJ2-6; no reliable D call. Trimming took off 7 bases at V and 1 base at J, with 9 bases between the two ends. This CDR3 comprises 14 residues. CDR1 is SGHRS, CDR2 YFSETQ, per germline. In DNA form, the CDR3 reads TGCGCCAGCTTCGGAGATTCTGGGGCCAACGTCCTGACTTTC. Translation gives CASFGDSGANVLTF.

This chain joins TRBV11-2 and TRBJ2-1; either TRBD1 or TRBD2 may supply D (5 bases each). Looked up from germline, CDR1 is SGHAT and CDR2 is FQNNGV. Between the trimmed V and J ends, which lost 5 bases and 3 bases, there was a span of 20 bases. The CDR3 has 17 amino acids. The CDR3 DNA reads as TGTGCCAGCAGCCCCCGGGAAGGGGTCATTGTCTACAATGAGCAGTTCTTC. This gives the protein CASSPREGVIVYNEQFF. Combining the CDR3 with reference TRBV11-2 and TRBJ2-1 gives the whole variable domain EAGVAQSPRYKIIEKRQSVAFWCNPISGHATLYWYQQILGQGPKLLIQFQNNGVVDDSQLPKDRFSAERLKGVDSTLKIQPAKLEDSAVYLCASSPREGVIVYNEQFFGPGTRLTVL.

V and J are TRBV28 and TRBJ2-7, with D perhaps matching TRBD1 (5 bases). V gave up 3 bases and J gave up 3 bases, with 15 bases separating them. CDR1 and CDR2 (germline): MDHEN, SYDVKM. The CDR3 totals 15 residues. The CDR3 loop reads CASSFTDTADYEQYF. The CDR3 DNA follows: TGTGCCAGCAGTTTTACGGACACCGCCGACTACGAGCAGTACTTC. Filled out from reference TRBV28 and TRBJ2-7, the complete variable domain reads DVKVTQSSRYLVKRTGEKVFLECVQDMDHENMFWYRQDPGLGLRLIYFSYDVKMKEKGDIPEGYSVSREKKERFSLILESASTNQTSMYLCASSFTDTADYEQYFGPGTRLTVT.

The chain is built from TRBV5-1 and TRBJ1-2, with D unresolved. Germline CDR1 and CDR2: SGHRS and YFSETQ. V was clipped by 6 bases and J by 4 bases, with 10 bases between them. This CDR3 comprises 12 residues. The CDR3 protein is CASTGDRYGYTF. The CDR3 DNA is TGCGCCAGCACAGGAGATCGCTATGGCTACACCTTC.

This sequence joins TRBV29-1 and TRBJ1-1; weak D call: TRBD1 (5 bases). The CDR3 totals 11 residues. Deletions cut 4 bases from V and 7 bases from J, with 10 bases between. CDR1 and CDR2 from the germline V gene are SQVTM and ANQGSEA. CDR3 in DNA: TGCAGCGTTGGGCGACAGAATGAAGCTTTCTTT. This encodes CSVGRQNEAFF.

The V call is TRBV9, the J call TRBJ2-5; TRBD1 might be the D (6 bases). V was trimmed by 0 bases and J by 3 bases, leaving 6 bases between them. CDR1 is SGDLS and CDR2 is YYNGEE in the germline V gene. CDR3 length: 13 amino acids. The CDR3 DNA sequence: TGTGCCAGCAGCGTAGCAGGGGAAGAGACCCAGTACTTC. Translated, it gives CASSVAGEETQYF.

The V and J genes are TRBV19 and TRBJ2-7; TRBD2 matches 9 bases. Germline V gene data show CDR1 as LNHDA and CDR2 as SQIVND (reference sequence). The CDR3 runs 15 residues. V lost 7 bases and J lost 0; bases outside the gene matches: 7. The CDR3 spells CASTITSGSSYEQYF. The CDR3 DNA reads TGTGCCAGTACCATCACTAGCGGGTCCTCCTACGAGCAGTACTTC.

CDR3 protein: CASSQMGSGRGNEQFF. The CDR3, as DNA: TGTGCCAGCAGCCAGATGGGGAGCGGGAGAGGGAATGAGCAGTTCTTC. This chain uses TRBV7-2 with TRBJ2-1, with 8 bases aligning to TRBD2. From germline, CDR1 is SGHTA and CDR2 FQGNSA. The CDR3 contains 16 residues. Trimming cost V 5 bases and J 7 bases; bases outside gene matches: 13. Filled out from reference TRBV7-2 and TRBJ2-1, the complete variable domain reads GAGVSQSPSNKVTEKGKDVELRCDPISGHTALYWYRQSLGQGLEFLIYFQGNSAPDKSGLPSDRFSAERTGGSVSTLTIQRTQQEDSAVYLCASSQMGSGRGNEQFFGPGTRLTVL.

This clone was counted a few times. The chain recombines TRBV11-2 with TRBJ1-1; 7 positions match TRBD1. This CDR3 has 14 residues. Germline V gene sequence: CDR1 SGHAT, CDR2 FQNNGV. Trimming took 3 bases from V and 3 from J; bases not matched to a gene: 4. CDR3 nucleotide sequence: TGTGCCAGCAGCTTGACAGGGAGGGACACTGAAGCTTTCTTT. It encodes CASSLTGRDTEAFF.

V is TRBV10-3 and J is TRBJ2-1; no clear D gene. Trimming took 4 bases from V and 3 from J, leaving 7 bases between them. Germline CDR1 ENHRY, CDR2 SYGVKD. The CDR3 length is 13 residues. The CDR3 spells CAISGLSYNEQFF. As DNA, the CDR3 is TGTGCCATCAGTGGATTAAGCTACAATGAGCAGTTCTTC.